The clone carrying this T cell receptor beta chain was seen many times. The CDR3 spans 14 residues. J gave up 7 bases and V 4 bases, and 4 bases lay outside the gene matches. Germline V gene data show CDR1 as DFQATT and CDR2 as SNEGSKA (reference sequence). Time point in this sample: longitudinal time-point 2. This entry comes from a study of neurological immune-mediated disorders. A single record per CDR3 protein comes from TCRdb applying MiXCR to the 5' RACE reads. The table has about 49,000 distinct CDR3 sequences, approximately 14% seen once. This receptor was identified in a male donor with HTLV-1-associated myelopathy (HAM/TSP). The sequencing sample was made of PBMCs. The gene calls are TRBV20-1 and TRBJ2-2, with 12 positions matching TRBD2. The CDR3 loop reads CSAKLAGGFGELFF. CDR3 coding DNA: TGCAGTGCTAAACTAGCGGGGGGCTTCGGGGAGCTGTTTTTT.